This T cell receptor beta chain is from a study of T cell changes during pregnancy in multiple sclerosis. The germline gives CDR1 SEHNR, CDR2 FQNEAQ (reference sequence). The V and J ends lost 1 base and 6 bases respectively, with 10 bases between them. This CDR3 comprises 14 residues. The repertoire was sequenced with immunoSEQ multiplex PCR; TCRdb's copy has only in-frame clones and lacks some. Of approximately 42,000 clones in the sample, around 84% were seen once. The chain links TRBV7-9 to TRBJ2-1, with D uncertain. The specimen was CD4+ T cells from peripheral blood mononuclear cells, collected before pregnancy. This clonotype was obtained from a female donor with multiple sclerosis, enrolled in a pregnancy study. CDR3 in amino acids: CASSLDFSANEQFF. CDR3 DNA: TGTGCCAGCAGCTTAGACTTTAGTGCCAATGAGCAGTTCTTC.